This T cell receptor (beta chain) comes out of a study of CD8 T cells in ankylosing spondylitis. TCRdb recomputed calls from the 5' RACE reads with MiXCR, one row per CDR3 protein. There are roughly 180,000 distinct CDR3 sequences in the sample; around a tenth occur only once, and 25% to 35% lies in the top ten. Sequenced material: blood, either unsorted or a sorted T cell fraction (not recorded which). The clonotype was recovered from a male donor with ankylosing spondylitis or in good health (not recorded which).

CDR3 protein: CASSPHLRGTLRSGANVLTF. The CDR3 nucleotides are TGTGCCAGCAGCCCCCACCTGCGGGGAACCCTCCGCTCTGGGGCCAACGTCCTGACTTTC. The rearrangement uses TRBV6-2 or TRBV6-3 and TRBJ2-6, with TRBD2 as a possible D gene (6 bases). Germline V gives CDR1 MNHEY, CDR2 SVGEGT. V lost 6 bases to trimming and J lost 0 bases, with 24 bases between them. The CDR3 totals 20 residues.